The 29 T cell receptor beta chains listed next were all sequenced from one sample in a study of monozygotic twins with inflammatory bowel disease. TCRdb re-analyzed the 5' RACE reads; it lists each CDR3 protein once, without DNA. The sample table includes approximately 390,000 distinct CDR3 sequences. The specimen was blood. The source of these receptors is a human donor with ulcerative colitis or Crohn's disease, or a healthy co-twin of an affected twin (not recorded which).

CDR3 sequence reads: CASRSIETQYF. The rearrangement joins TRBV18 to TRBJ2-5. The CDR3 sequence is 11 residues long. Germline loops: CDR1 KGHSH, CDR2 LQKENI. Combining the CDR3 with reference TRBV18 and TRBJ2-5 gives the whole variable domain NAGVMQNPRHLVRRRGQEARLRCSPMKGHSHVYWYRQLPEEGLKFMVYLQKENIIDESGMPKERFSAEFPKEGPSILRIQQVVRGDSAAYFCASRSIETQYFGPGTRLLVL.

This chain links TRBV19 with TRBJ2-3; TCRdb lists TRBD2, though no DNA is available to test this call. Germline CDR1 reads LNHDA; CDR2 reads SQIVND (reference sequence). The CDR3 has 14 amino acids. The CDR3 spells CASRLAGVADTQYF.

The V call is TRBV20-1, the J call TRBJ2-3; TCRdb proposes TRBD2, but this gene call is untestable without DNA. CDR1 and CDR2 from the germline V gene are DFQATT and SNEGSKA (reference sequence). The length of the CDR3 is 15 residues. This chain's CDR3 is CSASATAGITDTQYF.

The chain employs TRBV20-1 and TRBJ1-1; as DNA is missing, the TRBD1 call by TCRdb cannot be tested. Germline V lookup: CDR1 DFQATT, CDR2 SNEGSKA (reference sequence). CDR3 length: 16 residues. The CDR3 sequence: CSARDNQGAGGTEAFF.

The J gene is TRBJ1-4, the V gene TRBV4-1; TCRdb picks TRBD1, but there is no DNA to check that call. Germline CDR1 is MGHRA and CDR2 is YSYEKL. This CDR3 is 14 amino acids long. The chain's CDR3 is CASSQGPHNEKLFF.

The rearrangement uses TRBV27 and TRBJ2-6; absent DNA, TCRdb's TRBD1 call cannot be checked. CDR1 MNHEY and CDR2 SMNVEV come from the germline V gene (reference sequence). CDR3 length: 17 amino acids. CDR3 sequence: CASRGTGFNSGANVLTF.

V and J are TRBV14 and TRBJ2-6; TCRdb picks TRBD1, but there is no DNA to check that call. The CDR3 consists of 15 residues. CDR1 SGHDN and CDR2 FVKESK come from the germline V gene. CDR3 region: CASSQRGPGANVLTF.

This chain uses TRBV14 with TRBJ2-4; TCRdb's assignment of TRBD1 cannot be checked, as there is no DNA. This CDR3 is 14 amino acids long. Germline V gene data show CDR1 as SGHDN and CDR2 as FVKESK. Here the CDR3 reads CASSQRGGRNIQYF.

The V and J genes are TRBV5-1 and TRBJ2-7; without DNA, the TCRdb call of TRBD2 cannot be checked. The germline V gene encodes CDR1 SGHRS and CDR2 YFSETQ. The CDR3 runs 16 residues. The CDR3 loop is CASSLGTTGGVYEQYF.

V usage is TRBV6-1 and J usage is TRBJ1-5; TCRdb's assignment of TRBD1 cannot be checked, as there is no DNA. The CDR3 length is 14 residues. Germline V gives CDR1 MNHNS, CDR2 SASEGT. The CDR3 reads CASSPTGAHQPQHF.

The chain links TRBV29-1 to TRBJ1-1; the D call from TCRdb, TRBD1, cannot be confirmed without DNA. The CDR3 length is 13 residues. CDR1 is SQVTM and CDR2 is ANQGSEA in the germline V gene. The CDR3: CSVFGAMNTEAFF.

The rearrangement links TRBV29-1 to TRBJ1-1. Germline-derived CDR1 and CDR2 are SQVTM and ANQGSEA. The CDR3 is 14 residues long. The CDR3 reads CSPRVIGGNTEAFF.

This sequence joins TRBV6-5 and TRBJ2-1; the D gene TCRdb calls, TRBD2, cannot be checked with no DNA. The CDR3 contains 16 residues. CDR1 and CDR2 from the germline V gene are MNHEY and SVGAGI. The CDR3 spells CASSWRERRGDNEQFF.

This rearrangement joins TRBV18 to TRBJ2-5; the D gene TCRdb calls, TRBD2, cannot be checked with no DNA. The CDR3 totals 16 residues. From germline, CDR1 is KGHSH and CDR2 LQKENI. The CDR3 here is CASSPGTQGAQETQYF.

The V and J genes are TRBV7-9 and TRBJ2-7; as DNA is missing, the TRBD1 call by TCRdb cannot be tested. Germline values: CDR1 SEHNR, CDR2 FQNEAQ (reference sequence). The CDR3 totals 15 residues. CDR3 loop: CASSFGGGSSYEQYF.

This chain connects TRBV5-1 to TRBJ2-3; TCRdb designates TRBD2, a call that cannot be tested without DNA. Germline CDR1 SGHRS, CDR2 YFSETQ. The CDR3 loop spans 17 amino acids. The CDR3 protein is CASSSRTSGSSTDTQYF.

This chain connects TRBV5-1 to TRBJ2-3; TCRdb indicates TRBD1, and absent DNA this call remains unverified. The CDR3 length is 14 residues. Germline CDR1 and CDR2: SGHRS and YFSETQ. This CDR3 is CASSPGGAADTQYF.

The chain uses TRBV11-2 and TRBJ2-1; TCRdb returns TRBD2, unconfirmable since there is no DNA. The germline CDR1 and CDR2 sequences are SGHAT and FQNNGV. This CDR3 spans 18 amino acids. The CDR3 protein is CASSATRLAGHSYNEQFF.

The V call is TRBV28, the J call TRBJ2-1; TCRdb designates TRBD2, a call that cannot be tested without DNA. CDR3 length: 16 amino acids. Germline V gives CDR1 MDHEN, CDR2 SYDVKM. CDR3 loop: CASSKTSGVSYNEQFF. The whole variable domain, remainder taken from reference TRBV28 and TRBJ2-1, is DVKVTQSSRYLVKRTGEKVFLECVQDMDHENMFWYRQDPGLGLRLIYFSYDVKMKEKGDIPEGYSVSREKKERFSLILESASTNQTSMYLCASSKTSGVSYNEQFFGPGTRLTVL.

This rearrangement joins TRBV28 to TRBJ1-1; TCRdb proposes TRBD1, but this gene call is untestable without DNA. Germline CDR1 and CDR2: MDHEN and SYDVKM. The CDR3 is made up of 12 amino acids. CDR3 sequence reads: CASSLGGLVAFF.

J is TRBJ2-1 and V is TRBV5-1; TCRdb's assignment of TRBD2 cannot be checked, as there is no DNA. This CDR3 contains 17 residues. Germline CDR1 reads SGHRS; CDR2 reads YFSETQ. The CDR3 reads CASSQQGASGFYNEQFF.

V gene TRBV5-1 combines with J gene TRBJ2-2; the TCRdb D gene call, TRBD1, has no DNA to confirm it. The CDR3 has 15 residues. Germline CDR1 and CDR2: SGHRS and YFSETQ. The chain's CDR3 is CASSGVGGNTGELFF.

The chain has TRBV7-2 and TRBJ2-1; the TCRdb D gene call, TRBD2, has no DNA to confirm it. CDR1 SGHTA and CDR2 FQGNSA come from the germline V gene. CDR3 size: 15 residues. CDR3 loop: CASSLSGRVSNEQFF.

The chain uses TRBV11-3 and TRBJ2-1; the D gene TCRdb calls, TRBD2, cannot be checked with no DNA. This CDR3 is built from 14 residues. Per the germline V gene, CDR1 is SGHNT and CDR2 is YENEEA. The CDR3: CASSPGGGAGEQFF.

The chain employs TRBV5-1 and TRBJ2-1; as DNA is missing, the TRBD1 call by TCRdb cannot be tested. In germline, CDR1 is SGHRS, CDR2 YFSETQ. The CDR3 covers 17 residues. This CDR3 reads CASSSGRAGQGYNEQFF.

The rearrangement joins TRBV20-1 to TRBJ2-7; TCRdb lists TRBD2, though no DNA is available to test this call. CDR1 DFQATT and CDR2 SNEGSKA come from the germline V gene (reference sequence). This CDR3 has 13 residues. The CDR3 spells CSARVGPPGEQYF.

V usage is TRBV20-1 and J usage is TRBJ1-5; without DNA, the TCRdb call of TRBD1 cannot be checked. Germline V lookup: CDR1 DFQATT, CDR2 SNEGSKA (reference sequence). This CDR3 has 15 amino acids. CDR3 sequence: CSASAGQGALQPQHF.

The chain carries TRBV7-9 and TRBJ2-3; as DNA is missing, the TRBD1 call by TCRdb cannot be tested. The CDR3 length is 14 residues. Per the germline V gene, CDR1 is SEHNR and CDR2 is FQNEAQ (reference sequence). The CDR3 loop reads CASSSGYPGDTQYF.

The chain is built from TRBV29-1 and TRBJ1-2; there is no DNA to check the TCRdb D call of TRBD1. CDR1 SQVTM and CDR2 ANQGSEA come from the germline V gene. This CDR3 region has 15 residues. The CDR3 is CSVEGGQGEGYGYTF.